The next 23 T cell receptor beta chains were all read from a single sample in a study of cytomegalovirus exposure and HLA in healthy donors. Researchers ran the PCR with 60 Vbeta and 13 Jbeta primers. Profiling relied on immunoSEQ multiplex PCR, and the TCRdb table lists in-frame clones only, not all of them. This sample carries approximately 100,000 clones, roughly a tenth of them seen once, and the ten largest clones take 4.5% to 6.5%. Sequencing used PBMCs. Source of these receptors: a man aged 50-59 years in good health and CMV-seropositive.

J is TRBJ2-7 and V is TRBV29-1, with 9 bases that match TRBD1. The CDR3 is 16 amino acids. With V trimmed by 4 bases and J by 1 base, 11 bases remained unmatched. Germline CDR1 reads SQVTM; CDR2 reads ANQGSEA. The CDR3: CSVAGTRDRASYEQYF. As DNA, the CDR3 is TGCAGCGTTGCCGGCACCCGGGACAGGGCATCCTACGAGCAGTACTTC.

This clone was counted once. J is TRBJ2-3 and V is TRBV5-1, with 13 bases that match TRBD2. CDR1 and CDR2 from the germline V gene are SGHRS and YFSETQ. CDR3 length equals 22 residues. The trim removed 3 bases at V and 4 bases at J, leaving 23 bases unmatched. The CDR3 DNA reads TGCGCCAGCAGCTCCAGACTAGCGGGAGGACCGGATAGCAGGCGTCCCCCAGATACGCAGTATTTT. Amino acid sequence: CASSSRLAGGPDSRRPPDTQYF. Drawing the rest from reference TRBV5-1 and TRBJ2-3, the complete variable domain is KAGVTQTPRYLIKTRGQQVTLSCSPISGHRSVSWYQQTPGQGLQFLFEYFSETQRNKGNFPGRFSGRQFSNSRSEMNVSTLELGDSALYLCASSSRLAGGPDSRRPPDTQYFGPGTRLTVL.

This clone was observed a handful of times. This rearrangement joins TRBV11-2 to TRBJ2-7; D remains unclear. The CDR3 loop spans 12 amino acids. The ends were cut back, 5 bases at V and 3 bases at J, with 8 bases in the middle. Germline values: CDR1 SGHAT, CDR2 FQNNGV. DNA of the CDR3: TGTGCCAGCAGCCGGTGGAGCTACGAGCAGTACTTC. Translating gives CASSRWSYEQYF.

CDR3 residues: CATTYNYGYTF. Here the CDR3 DNA reads TGTGCCACCACCTATAACTATGGCTACACCTTC. The chain couples TRBV10-3 to TRBJ1-2; D remains unclear. The CDR3 runs 11 residues. Trimming removed 10 bases at V and 1 base at J, with 7 bases between. In germline, CDR1 is ENHRY, CDR2 SYGVKD.

This clone has a handful of counts. This chain joins TRBV29-1 and TRBJ2-1; TRBD1 matches at 9 bases. Germline V gene lookup returns CDR1 SQVTM and CDR2 ANQGSEA. The CDR3 consists of 14 residues. The J segment lost 7 bases and the V segment lost 6 bases, leaving 10 bases of the junction unmatched. CDR3 sequence: CSVTGGTGKNEQFF. Written as DNA, the CDR3 is TGCAGCGTGACCGGGGGGACAGGGAAAAATGAGCAGTTCTTC.

This clone occurred many times. The chain recombines TRBV4-1 with TRBJ2-5; a possible D gene is TRBD2 (6 bases). The CDR3 sequence is 15 residues long. Trimming stripped 3 bases from V and 2 bases from J, with 13 bases between. Germline V gene sequence: CDR1 MGHRA, CDR2 YSYEKL. The CDR3, as DNA: TGCGCCAGCAGCCATCAACCGGGACTTCAAGAGACCCAGTACTTC. As protein: CASSHQPGLQETQYF.

This clone was counted between two and nine times. V and J are TRBV11-3 and TRBJ1-4, with 8 bases lining up with TRBD1. The V and J ends lost 0 bases and 6 bases, in that order; junction bases with no gene match: 3. In germline, CDR1 is SGHNT, CDR2 YENEEA. The CDR3 spans 15 residues. The CDR3 nucleotides read TGTGCCAGCAGCTTAGAGGACAGGGTTCATGAAAAACTGTTTTTT. Its translation is CASSLEDRVHEKLFF.

This clone was observed a handful of times. The chain employs TRBV28 and TRBJ1-5; no firm D call. Germline V gene data show CDR1 as MDHEN and CDR2 as SYDVKM. V was clipped by 7 bases and J by 0 bases, with 10 bases between them. The CDR3 length is 14 residues. The DNA of the CDR3 is TGTGCCAGCATCCGGGAGTATAGCAATCAGCCCCAGCATTTT. This encodes CASIREYSNQPQHF.

Worth noting for this clone: Its ends do not fully match the called genes, so a read error is possible. This rearrangement joins TRBV2 to TRBJ2-7; a weak D match, TRBD1 (5 bases). Per germline, CDR1 SNHLY and CDR2 FYNNEI. The CDR3 is 14 amino acids. The CDR3 nucleotides are TGTGCCAGCAGTCAAGCCCAGGGTGGATACGAGCAGTACTTC. Translating gives CASSQAQGGYEQYF.

This clone was recorded a few times. The chain combines TRBV30 with TRBJ1-2; D not certain. This CDR3 spans 12 amino acids. The V end lost 5 bases, the J end lost 6 bases, and 13 bases lay between the germline ends. The germline CDR1 and CDR2 sequences are GTSNPN and SVGIG (reference sequence). In DNA, the CDR3 is TGTGCCTGGGGATTCGGGGAAGATGGCTACACCTTC. This encodes CAWGFGEDGYTF.

V gene TRBV5-1 combines with J gene TRBJ1-6; D might be TRBD1 (5 bases). V lost 3 bases and J 0 bases, leaving 19 bases between the germline ends. This CDR3 region has 19 residues. Germline-derived CDR1 and CDR2 are SGHRS and YFSETQ. The CDR3 spells CASSSWAGAGRSYNSPLHF. CDR3 nucleotide sequence: TGCGCCAGCAGCTCTTGGGCAGGCGCGGGACGCTCCTATAATTCACCCCTCCACTTT.

J is TRBJ1-1 and V is TRBV19; D call uncertain. Germline V lookup: CDR1 LNHDA, CDR2 SQIVND (reference sequence). This CDR3 comprises 13 residues. The germline V and J ends were trimmed by 7 bases and 1 base, with 10 bases remaining between them. The CDR3 loop reads CASTGRSNTEAFF. CDR3 sequence (DNA): TGTGCCAGTACTGGCAGGTCGAACACTGAAGCTTTCTTT.

This clone appeared a few times. V and J are TRBV27 and TRBJ2-3, with TRBD2 matching 9 bases. From germline, CDR1 is MNHEY and CDR2 SMNVEV (reference sequence). Trimming at V came to 3 bases and at J to 5 bases, leaving 3 bases not matched to a gene. The CDR3 loop spans 14 amino acids. The CDR3 region is CASSFLAGQDTQYF. CDR3 bases: TGTGCCAGCAGTTTCCTAGCGGGACAAGATACGCAGTATTTT.

This clone was detected only a few times. The V call is TRBV5-1, the J call TRBJ2-7; TRBD2 is a possible D gene (5 bases). The germline V gene encodes CDR1 SGHRS and CDR2 YFSETQ. The CDR3 loop spans 14 amino acids. Deletions cut 1 base from V and 0 bases from J, with 8 bases between. In nucleotides, the CDR3 is TGCGCCAGCAGCTTGAGCGGAATCTCCTACGAGCAGTACTTC. It codes for CASSLSGISYEQYF.

The genes are TRBV29-1 and TRBJ1-4; D unresolved. Per the germline V gene, CDR1 is SQVTM and CDR2 is ANQGSEA. Trimming took off 5 bases at V and 3 bases at J, with 13 bases between the two ends. The CDR3 length is 14 residues. CDR3 region: CSVRGFGANEKLFF. The CDR3 DNA is TGCAGCGTTCGCGGTTTCGGTGCTAATGAAAAACTGTTTTTT.

The chain's CDR3 is CASSRGQGASSPLHF. The CDR3 DNA reads as TGTGCCAGCAGCCGCGGACAGGGGGCGAGTTCACCCCTCCACTTT. This chain links TRBV5-5 with TRBJ1-6, with 11 bases lining up with TRBD1. Trimming removed 4 bases from V and 9 bases from J; junction bases left unmatched: 6. This CDR3 is built from 15 residues. Germline V CDR1 and CDR2: SGHKS, YYEKEE (reference sequence).

This clone was detected once. V is TRBV7-3 and J is TRBJ2-5, with 8 bases aligning to TRBD2. Germline-derived CDR1 and CDR2 are SGHTA and FQGTGA. This CDR3 is 15 amino acids long. J lost 5 bases, V lost 5 bases, and 10 bases had no gene match. CDR3 DNA: TGTGCCAGCAGCCTCGGAGCGGGAGTCGGGGAGACCCAGTACTTC. Protein product: CASSLGAGVGETQYF. The variable domain in full, completed from reference TRBV7-3 and TRBJ2-5, reads GAGVSQTPSNKVTEKGKYVELRCDPISGHTALYWYRQSLGQGPEFLIYFQGTGAADDSGLPNDRFFAVRPEGSVSTLKIQRTERGDSAVYLCASSLGAGVGETQYFGPGTRLLVL.

This clone came up a few times. The chain joins TRBV28 to TRBJ1-2, with 7 bases that match TRBD1. Germline V CDR1 and CDR2: MDHEN, SYDVKM. Unmatched junction bases numbered 11, after V lost 8 bases and J lost 8 bases. This CDR3 is 13 amino acids long. The DNA for the CDR3 is TGTGCCAGCCTGGGTATCGACAGGGTCGGCTACACCTTC. Its translation: CASLGIDRVGYTF.

The chain uses TRBV7-2 and TRBJ1-1; no clear D. Trimming shortened V by 5 bases and J by 4 bases, and 20 bases separated the two germline ends. CDR1 SGHTA and CDR2 FQGNSA come from the germline V gene. The CDR3 runs 16 residues. The CDR3, as DNA: TGTGCCAGCAGCCTTTTTGCCCGAGGTCACGCCACTGAAGCTTTCTTT. The encoded protein is CASSLFARGHATEAFF.

This rearrangement joins TRBV5-8 to TRBJ2-7, with TRBD1 matching over 12 bases. Germline V gene sequence: CDR1 SGHTS, CDR2 YDEGEE. Germline trimming cut 4 bases from V and 4 bases from J; bases unmatched to any gene: 9. This CDR3 has 16 amino acids. The CDR3 protein is CASSGGQGAKRYEQYF. Written as DNA, the CDR3 is TGTGCCAGCAGCGGGGGACAGGGGGCAAAAAGGTACGAGCAGTACTTC.

This clone was seen a few times. The chain carries TRBV7-3 and TRBJ2-1; TRBD2 agrees at 12 bases. Germline V gene sequence: CDR1 SGHTA, CDR2 FQGTGA. The CDR3 extends over 17 amino acids. The V and J ends lost 4 bases and 5 bases, in that order; junction bases with no gene match: 9. The CDR3 DNA reads TGTGCCAGCAGCTCAAGGACTAGCGGGACGGGGAACAATGAGCAGTTCTTC. Its translation: CASSSRTSGTGNNEQFF.

The chain employs TRBV7-2 and TRBJ2-1; 10 bases line up with TRBD2. The CDR3 extends over 17 amino acids. Germline loops: CDR1 SGHTA, CDR2 FQGNSA. The V gene end was trimmed by 4 bases and the J gene end by 8 bases; junction bases not matched to a gene: 14. This CDR3 reads CASSSSIAGGRADEQFF. CDR3 sequence (DNA): TGTGCCAGCAGCTCCTCGATAGCGGGAGGAAGGGCGGATGAGCAGTTCTTC.

This chain joins TRBV30 and TRBJ1-1; D call uncertain. Trimming pared 1 base from V and 4 bases from J, leaving 4 bases between. From germline, CDR1 is GTSNPN and CDR2 SVGIG (reference sequence). The CDR3 contains 11 residues. CDR3 nucleotides: TGTGCCTGGAGTGCACTCACTGAAGCTTTCTTT. Its protein is CAWSALTEAFF.